The 8 T cell receptor beta chains below come from one sample, sequenced in a study of blood T cell repertoires in COVID-19. Measured with immunoSEQ multiplex PCR; TCRdb has only the in-frame clones, and not every one. The table lists fewer than 300,000 clones, roughly nine tenths of them singletons. The sample taken for sequencing was peripheral blood. The receptor source for this set is a woman in her twenties or thirties with COVID-19, enrolled during active disease.

This clone appeared a single time. No conserved phenylalanine or tryptophan is present at the end of the CDR3, so a read error is the likely explanation. It is unclear where the CDR3 begins or ends on the DNA, so no DNA is shown, and the CDR3 is as TCRdb lists it. This chain connects TRBV21-1 to TRBJ1-2. TRBV21-1 constitutes a pseudogene. The CDR3 region is 11 residues in length, termini included. CDR3 protein: CASSKGGRTEI.

This clone was found once. The chain links TRBV29-1 to TRBJ2-6; D gene unclear. The CDR3 covers 15 residues. The germline CDR1 and CDR2 sequences are SQVTM and ANQGSEA. V was shortened by 4 bases and J by 3 bases, with 13 bases between the two germline ends. CDR3 protein: CSVATGSGGANVLTF. The CDR3 nucleotides read TGCAGCGTTGCAACCGGGTCGGGTGGGGCCAACGTCCTGACTTTC.

This clone was seen once. V is TRBV28 and J is TRBJ1-1; D is perhaps TRBD1 (5 bases). Trimming removed 7 bases at V and 4 bases at J, with 13 bases between. The V gene's germline CDR1 is MDHEN and CDR2 SYDVKM. This CDR3 comprises 13 residues. The CDR3 region is CASTPGMFTEAFF. The DNA for the CDR3 is TGTGCCAGCACCCCAGGGATGTTCACTGAAGCTTTCTTT.

This chain connects TRBV6-1 to TRBJ1-2, with TRBD1 matching 7 bases. V trimming: 2 bases; J trimming: 4 bases; junction bases outside the gene matches: 7. Germline CDR1 reads MNHNS; CDR2 reads SASEGT. The CDR3 consists of 15 residues. CDR3 nucleotide sequence: TGTGCCAGCAGTGAATTTGGAGGGGGCGTCTATGGCTACACCTTC. The encoded protein is CASSEFGGGVYGYTF.

V is TRBV18 and J is TRBJ2-1; 8 positions match TRBD2. The V gene's germline CDR1 is KGHSH and CDR2 LQKENI. The junction had 9 bases not matched to a gene; V was cut back by 1 base and J by 4 bases. The CDR3 runs to 17 residues. The CDR3 reads CASSPQSAGGHYNEQFF. The CDR3 nucleotides are TGTGCCAGCTCACCACAGAGCGCGGGAGGCCATTACAATGAGCAGTTCTTC.

As DNA, the CDR3 is TGTGCCAGCAGTTTGGCCGATCTCACTAAAGGCTACACCTTC. Translating gives CASSLADLTKGYTF. The genes are TRBV28 and TRBJ1-2; D ambiguous. In germline, CDR1 is MDHEN, CDR2 SYDVKM. Trimming took 3 bases from V and 8 from J, leaving 16 bases between them. The CDR3 loop spans 14 amino acids.

The V call is TRBV12-3 or TRBV12-4, the J call TRBJ2-2, with D tentatively TRBD2 (5 bases). Trimming took off 8 bases at V and 7 bases at J, with 11 bases between the two ends. The CDR3 is 12 amino acids. The CDR3 region is CASGRAGGELFF. The DNA for the CDR3 is TGTGCCAGCGGGAGAGCCGGCGGGGAGCTGTTTTTT.

V gene TRBV4-1 combines with J gene TRBJ1-2, with D possibly being TRBD1 (5 bases). V was trimmed by 5 bases and J by 8 bases, leaving 15 bases between them. The germline V gene encodes CDR1 MGHRA and CDR2 YSYEKL. CDR3 length equals 13 residues. The CDR3 DNA sequence: TGCGCCAGCAGCGGGCAGGGTCCGGGCGGCTACACCTTC. This encodes CASSGQGPGGYTF.